The 16 T cell receptor beta chains given below trace back to one sample, sequenced in a study of blood T cell repertoires in COVID-19 (dated by TCRdb to the early 2020s). Library generation was performed with the immunoSEQ multiplex PCR assay. The clones in this table, taken by TCRdb from immuneACCESS, are in-frame only. Not every clone is retained; where verified, under half of the shortfall comes from an unresolved V gene, and the cause of the rest is unknown. This sample has 200,000 to 250,000 clones in its table, and 85% to 90% of those were observed once. The top ten clones comprise roughly 2.7% of the sample. Sequenced sample: peripheral blood. Receptors originate from a man aged 30 to 39 with COVID-19, enrolled during active disease.

The chain joins TRBV7-2 to TRBJ2-7; 11 nucleotides line up with TRBD2. Germline trimming cut 4 bases from V and 2 bases from J; bases unmatched to any gene: 10. Germline loops: CDR1 SGHTA, CDR2 FQGNSA. This CDR3 spans 17 amino acids. CDR3 in amino acids: CASSSSPPLAGAYEQYF. The CDR3 DNA follows: TGTGCCAGCAGCTCATCGCCTCCACTAGCGGGGGCCTACGAGCAGTACTTC.

The chain joins TRBV18 to TRBJ1-2; D is uncertain. The CDR3 extends over 12 amino acids. Looked up from germline, CDR1 is KGHSH and CDR2 is LQKENI. The V end was cut by 0 bases, the J end by 8 bases, with 7 bases between. The CDR3 here is CASSPPEQGYTF. CDR3 nucleotide sequence: TGTGCCAGCTCACCACCCGAACAGGGCTACACCTTC. Full variable domain (missing parts from reference TRBV18 and TRBJ1-2): NAGVMQNPRHLVRRRGQEARLRCSPMKGHSHVYWYRQLPEEGLKFMVYLQKENIIDESGMPKERFSAEFPKEGPSILRIQQVVRGDSAAYFCASSPPEQGYTFGSGTRLTVV.

The chain combines TRBV24-1 with TRBJ2-5; the match to TRBD2 covers 10 bases. CDR3 size: 15 residues. V was pared by 0 bases and J by 4 bases, with 1 base of the junction left unmatched. Germline V lookup: CDR1 KGHDR, CDR2 SFDVKD. Here the CDR3 reads CATSDLRLAGETQYF. CDR3 nucleotides: TGTGCCACCAGTGATTTGCGACTAGCGGGAGAGACCCAGTACTTC.

V gene TRBV28 combines with J gene TRBJ2-7, with 8 bases identical to TRBD1. The CDR3 is 15 amino acids. The J segment lost 4 bases and the V segment lost 10 bases, leaving 15 bases of the junction unmatched. The germline gives CDR1 MDHEN, CDR2 SYDVKM. The CDR3 loop is CAITHGPGGVYEQYF. CDR3 nucleotide sequence: TGTGCCATCACGCACGGGCCAGGGGGCGTTTACGAGCAGTACTTC. The whole variable domain, filled in from reference TRBV28 and TRBJ2-7, reads DVKVTQSSRYLVKRTGEKVFLECVQDMDHENMFWYRQDPGLGLRLIYFSYDVKMKEKGDIPEGYSVSREKKERFSLILESASTNQTSMYLCAITHGPGGVYEQYFGPGTRLTVT.

This chain joins TRBV6-6 and TRBJ2-2; TRBD1 might be the D (5 bases). The CDR3 is 15 amino acids. The ends were cut back, 6 bases at V and 0 bases at J, with 11 bases in the middle. Germline CDR1 reads MNHNY; CDR2 reads SVGAGI (reference sequence). This CDR3 is CASSLGQANTGELFF. The CDR3 region has the DNA TGTGCCAGCAGCCTTGGACAAGCGAACACCGGGGAGCTGTTTTTT.

The chain is built from TRBV6-6 and TRBJ1-5, with a tentative D call TRBD1 (6 bases). This CDR3 is built from 16 residues. V was trimmed by 4 bases and J by 8 bases, leaving 21 bases between them. Germline loops: CDR1 MNHNY, CDR2 SVGAGI (reference sequence). The CDR3 DNA is TGTGCCAGCAGTTCTACTTTGAGGGGGGGATGGGAGCCCCAGCATTTT. This translates into CASSSTLRGGWEPQHF.

The rearrangement links TRBV30 to TRBJ2-3; 13 bases map to TRBD2. CDR3 length equals 18 residues. Trimming removed 1 base from V and 1 base from J; junction bases left unmatched: 8. Germline CDR1 GTSNPN, CDR2 SVGIG (reference sequence). CDR3 nucleotides: TGTGCCTGGAGTGGACTAGCGGGAGGACTAGGGGGCACAGATACGCAGTATTTT. Its translation is CAWSGLAGGLGGTDTQYF.

The chain carries TRBV18 and TRBJ1-4, with TRBD1 identical over 8 bases. The CDR3 length is 16 residues. The germline V gene encodes CDR1 KGHSH and CDR2 LQKENI. V shed 0 bases, J shed 5 bases, and the junction held 5 bases outside the gene matches. Written as DNA, the CDR3 is TGTGCCAGCTCACCACCGGGGCGGACAGGGAATGAAAAACTGTTTTTT. It encodes CASSPPGRTGNEKLFF.

This chain joins TRBV7-9 and TRBJ1-2, with unresolved D. CDR1 SEHNR and CDR2 FQNEAQ come from the germline V gene (reference sequence). V was trimmed by 3 bases and J by 8 bases, leaving 10 bases between them. The length of the CDR3 is 12 residues. The CDR3 here is CASSFIEGGYTF. CDR3 nucleotides: TGTGCCAGCAGCTTTATCGAGGGCGGCTACACCTTC.

This rearrangement joins TRBV5-6 to TRBJ2-7, with TRBD2 identical over 12 bases. From germline, CDR1 is SGHDT and CDR2 YYEEEE. With 0 bases clipped from V and 3 bases from J, the junction kept 1 base outside the gene matches. The length of the CDR3 is 15 residues. The CDR3: CASSLVGLAGYEQYF. As DNA, the CDR3 is TGTGCCAGCAGCTTGGTGGGACTAGCGGGCTACGAGCAGTACTTC.

This chain joins TRBV24-1 and TRBJ2-7; tentatively, D is TRBD1 (5 bases). Trimming shortened V by 3 bases and J by 6 bases, and 8 bases separated the two germline ends. CDR1 is KGHDR, CDR2 SFDVKD, per germline. This CDR3 is 12 amino acids long. In DNA form, the CDR3 reads TGTGCCACCAGTGATAGGCAGGGCGAGCAGTACTTC. Translation: CATSDRQGEQYF.

V usage is TRBV27 and J usage is TRBJ1-5; weak D call: TRBD1 (6 bases). The CDR3 loop spans 18 amino acids. Germline assignment: CDR1 MNHEY and CDR2 SMNVEV (reference sequence). V dropped 7 bases and J dropped 0 bases, with 22 bases sitting between them. The chain's CDR3 is CASIDGREQGYSNQPQHF. The CDR3 DNA reads TGTGCCAGCATAGATGGTCGGGAACAGGGTTATAGCAATCAGCCCCAGCATTTT.

The chain employs TRBV5-1 and TRBJ1-2; unclear D gene. CDR3 length: 13 amino acids. Germline assignment: CDR1 SGHRS and CDR2 YFSETQ. V lost 0 bases, J lost 6 bases, and 9 bases lay in between. CDR3 coding DNA: TGCGCCAGCAGCTTGGTCGGAGATCATGGCTACACCTTC. Amino acids: CASSLVGDHGYTF.

The rearrangement uses TRBV6-2 or TRBV6-3 and TRBJ2-7; the D is unclear. The germline V and J ends were trimmed by 0 bases and 0 bases, with 9 bases remaining between them. The CDR3 is 15 residues long. Germline V lookup: CDR1 MNHEY, CDR2 SVGEGT. CDR3 sequence reads: CASSYSPTGSYEQYF. The CDR3 bases are TGTGCCAGCAGTTACTCGCCTACCGGCTCCTACGAGCAGTACTTC.

This sequence joins TRBV19 and TRBJ1-2; no definite D call. V was clipped by 3 bases and J by 2 bases, with 13 bases between them. Per germline, CDR1 LNHDA and CDR2 SQIVND (reference sequence). This CDR3 is 15 amino acids long. The CDR3 is CASSILATKNYGYTF. The CDR3 DNA follows: TGTGCCAGTAGTATTTTGGCGACAAAGAACTATGGCTACACCTTC.

This sequence joins TRBV30 and TRBJ1-2; 12 bases line up with TRBD1. Germline CDR1 and CDR2: GTSNPN and SVGIG (reference sequence). Losses at the gene ends were 5 bases for V and 7 bases for J; bases not matched to a gene: 8. This CDR3 contains 14 residues. CDR3 nucleotide sequence: TGTGCCTGGGCGAGGGACAGGGGGCAGTTTGGCTACACCTTC. It yields the protein CAWARDRGQFGYTF.